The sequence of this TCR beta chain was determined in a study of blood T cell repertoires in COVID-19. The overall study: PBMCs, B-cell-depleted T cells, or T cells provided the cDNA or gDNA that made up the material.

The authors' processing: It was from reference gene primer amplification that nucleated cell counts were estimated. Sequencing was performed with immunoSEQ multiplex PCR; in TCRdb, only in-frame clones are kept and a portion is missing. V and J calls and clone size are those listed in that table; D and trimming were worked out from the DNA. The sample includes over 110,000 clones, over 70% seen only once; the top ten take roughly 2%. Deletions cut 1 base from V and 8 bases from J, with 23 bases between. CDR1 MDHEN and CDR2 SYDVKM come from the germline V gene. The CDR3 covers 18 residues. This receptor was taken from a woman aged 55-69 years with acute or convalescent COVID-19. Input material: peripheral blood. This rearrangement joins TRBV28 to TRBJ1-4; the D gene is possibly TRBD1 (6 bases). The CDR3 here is CASSLSFSIWGQEEKLFF. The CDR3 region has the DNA TGTGCCAGCAGTTTATCGTTTTCTATTTGGGGGCAGGAGGAAAAACTGTTTTTT.